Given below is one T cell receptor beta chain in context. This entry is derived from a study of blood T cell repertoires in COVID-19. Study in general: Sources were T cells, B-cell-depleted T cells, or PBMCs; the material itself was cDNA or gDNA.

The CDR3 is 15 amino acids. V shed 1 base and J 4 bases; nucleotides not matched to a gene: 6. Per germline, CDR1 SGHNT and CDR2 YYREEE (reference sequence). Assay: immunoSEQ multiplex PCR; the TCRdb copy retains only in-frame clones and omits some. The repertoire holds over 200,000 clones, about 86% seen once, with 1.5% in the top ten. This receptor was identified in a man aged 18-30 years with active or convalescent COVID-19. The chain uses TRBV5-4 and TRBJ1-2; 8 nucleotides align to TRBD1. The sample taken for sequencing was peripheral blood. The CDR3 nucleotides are TGTGCCAGCAGCTTGCAGGGGGCGCAGGGCTATGGCTACACCTTC. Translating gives CASSLQGAQGYGYTF.